One and the same sample provided the 28 T cell receptor beta chains below, sequenced in a study of cytomegalovirus exposure and HLA in healthy donors. The PCR was carried out with 60 Vbeta primers and 13 Jbeta primers. Profiled with immunoSEQ multiplex PCR; TCRdb holds only in-frame clones, not every one. The sample holds some 150,000 clones, 70% to 80% seen once. The sequenced sample consisted of PBMCs. These receptors all come from a man in his fifties in good health and CMV-seropositive.

This chain links TRBV18 with TRBJ2-5; D remains unclear. Looked up from germline, CDR1 is KGHSH and CDR2 is LQKENI. CDR3 length equals 13 residues. Trimming cost V 0 bases and J 3 bases, with 5 bases left between them. For the CDR3, the DNA is TGTGCCAGCTCACCACCATCGGAAGAGACCCAGTACTTC. It codes for CASSPPSEETQYF.

This clone was counted a few times. This sequence joins TRBV20-1 and TRBJ2-5; no clear D. This CDR3 spans 11 amino acids. V was shortened by 5 bases and J by 0 bases, with 4 bases between the two germline ends. The V gene's germline CDR1 is DFQATT and CDR2 SNEGSKA (reference sequence). CDR3 in DNA: TGCAGTGCTCACAACCAAGAGACCCAGTACTTC. Translation: CSAHNQETQYF.

The rearrangement uses TRBV27 and TRBJ2-7; 9 nucleotides agree with TRBD2. V lost 4 bases to trimming and J lost 0 bases; unmatched junction nucleotides: 4. Germline CDR1 is MNHEY and CDR2 is SMNVEV (reference sequence). The CDR3 consists of 15 residues. This CDR3 is CASSSLAGASYEQYF. The CDR3 coding sequence is TGTGCCAGCAGTTCCTTAGCGGGAGCCTCCTACGAGCAGTACTTC.

The rearrangement uses TRBV28 and TRBJ1-1, with D maybe TRBD1 (5 bases). CDR1 MDHEN and CDR2 SYDVKM come from the germline V gene. V lost 4 bases and J lost 5, with 14 bases in between. The CDR3 has 14 amino acids. CDR3 amino acids: CASSSPREGTEAFF. The CDR3 DNA reads as TGTGCCAGCAGTTCTCCGAGGGAGGGGACTGAAGCTTTCTTT.

The V and J genes are TRBV4-1 and TRBJ2-1; no clear D. V lost 3 bases and J lost 3, with 12 bases in between. The CDR3 is 15 residues long. Germline loops: CDR1 MGHRA, CDR2 YSYEKL. The CDR3 here is CASSHLRILYNEQFF. The CDR3 bases are TGCGCCAGCAGCCACCTGAGGATCCTCTACAATGAGCAGTTCTTC.

The J gene is TRBJ2-2, the V gene TRBV6-4; tentative D call: TRBD1 (6 bases). CDR1 and CDR2 from the germline V gene are MRHNA and SNTAGT. This CDR3 region has 19 residues. V gave up 2 bases and J gave up 0 bases, with 19 bases separating them. In DNA form, the CDR3 reads TGTGCCAGCAGTGACCGTTCCAAAAGACAGGCGGCGAACACCGGGGAGCTGTTTTTT. Translating gives CASSDRSKRQAANTGELFF.

The chain combines TRBV29-1 with TRBJ2-1; weak D call: TRBD2 (5 bases). The CDR3 is 10 amino acids. Germline V CDR1 and CDR2: SQVTM, ANQGSEA. Trimming took off 7 bases at V and 9 bases at J, with 10 bases between the two ends. CDR3 in amino acids: CSGGESEQFF. The CDR3 coding sequence is TGCAGCGGTGGGGAGAGTGAGCAGTTCTTC.

The genes are TRBV28 and TRBJ2-7, with 8 positions matching TRBD2. This CDR3 has 14 residues. Germline lookup yields CDR1 MDHEN and CDR2 SYDVKM. V lost 3 bases to trimming and J lost 6 bases; unmatched junction nucleotides: 7. For the CDR3, the DNA is TGTGCCAGCAGTTTTTTCGGGAGGGCCTCCGAGCAGTACTTC. This gives the protein CASSFFGRASEQYF.

This clone occurred a few times. The rearrangement joins TRBV30 to TRBJ2-2; weak D call: TRBD1 (6 bases). CDR1 and CDR2 (germline): GTSNPN, SVGIG (reference sequence). V lost 2 bases to trimming and J lost 6 bases, with 10 bases between them. The CDR3 is made up of 13 amino acids. The chain's CDR3 is CAWSPGAAGELFF. CDR3 coding DNA: TGTGCCTGGAGTCCAGGGGCCGCCGGGGAGCTGTTTTTT.

The CDR3 is CSAQPGQGRGLAKNIQYF. The CDR3 nucleotides are TGCAGCGCTCAACCGGGACAGGGCCGAGGGTTAGCCAAAAACATTCAGTACTTC. V usage is TRBV29-1 and J usage is TRBJ2-4; 9 nucleotides line up with TRBD1. The V and J ends lost 7 bases and 0 bases, in that order; junction bases with no gene match: 16. The CDR3 has 18 residues. Germline V gives CDR1 SQVTM, CDR2 ANQGSEA.

V gene TRBV2 combines with J gene TRBJ2-7; 7 bases agree with TRBD1. The CDR3 has 14 amino acids. Trimming removed 7 bases from V and 3 bases from J; junction bases left unmatched: 9. Germline values: CDR1 SNHLY, CDR2 FYNNEI. CDR3 protein: CASIPGTANYEQYF. The CDR3 nucleotides are TGTGCCAGCATTCCCGGGACAGCCAACTACGAGCAGTACTTC.

This clone occurred once. V and J are TRBV7-9 and TRBJ2-2; TRBD1 might be the D (5 bases). The CDR3 is 13 amino acids. The V and J ends lost 5 bases and 4 bases respectively, with 8 bases between them. Germline CDR1 reads SEHNR; CDR2 reads FQNEAQ (reference sequence). The chain's CDR3 is CASSATATGELFF. For the CDR3, the DNA is TGTGCCAGCAGCGCGACAGCCACCGGGGAGCTGTTTTTT.

The chain couples TRBV11-2 to TRBJ2-5; TRBD2 aligns across 10 bases. Losses at the gene ends were 2 bases for V and 3 bases for J; bases not matched to a gene: 6. Germline CDR1 reads SGHAT; CDR2 reads FQNNGV. There are 16 residues in the CDR3. The CDR3 loop reads CASSLWGLAGEETQYF. The CDR3 coding sequence is TGTGCCAGCAGCTTATGGGGCCTAGCGGGAGAAGAGACCCAGTACTTC.

This sequence joins TRBV5-6 and TRBJ1-5; no definite D call. The CDR3 is 15 residues long. Looked up from germline, CDR1 is SGHDT and CDR2 is YYEEEE. V lost 2 bases, J lost 3 bases, and 12 bases lay in between. The CDR3: CASSFWSDYNQPQHF. The CDR3 region has the DNA TGTGCCAGCAGCTTTTGGTCCGACTACAATCAGCCCCAGCATTTT.

The chain recombines TRBV28 with TRBJ1-1; D not resolved. V gave up 6 bases and J gave up 2 bases, with 10 bases separating them. The CDR3 is 13 residues long. Germline CDR1 MDHEN, CDR2 SYDVKM. CDR3 residues: CASSLPSNTEAFF. CDR3 DNA: TGTGCCAGCAGCTTACCCTCTAACACTGAAGCTTTCTTT.

This clone was recorded only once. The rearrangement links TRBV9 to TRBJ1-4; D is perhaps TRBD1 (6 bases). This CDR3 spans 14 amino acids. Per germline, CDR1 SGDLS and CDR2 YYNGEE. Trimming stripped 0 bases from V and 8 bases from J, with 11 bases between. CDR3 in amino acids: CASSVGSGEEKLFF. The CDR3 DNA follows: TGTGCCAGCAGCGTAGGGTCAGGGGAGGAAAAACTGTTTTTT.

V gene TRBV11-2 combines with J gene TRBJ2-7, with a tentative D call TRBD1 (6 bases). This CDR3 has 16 amino acids. Trimming took off 1 base at V and 6 bases at J, with 19 bases between the two ends. Per the germline V gene, CDR1 is SGHAT and CDR2 is FQNNGV. CDR3 amino acids: CASSLVIDETGSEQYF. The CDR3 nucleotides are TGTGCCAGCAGCTTAGTAATCGATGAGACAGGCAGCGAGCAGTACTTC.

The chain has TRBV19 and TRBJ2-2; no clear D gene. V was clipped by 1 base and J by 1 base, with 10 bases between them. Germline values: CDR1 LNHDA, CDR2 SQIVND (reference sequence). This CDR3 contains 16 residues. CDR3 in amino acids: CASSIGWPLNTGELFF. The CDR3 DNA is TGTGCCAGTAGTATAGGGTGGCCTCTGAACACCGGGGAGCTGTTTTTT. The full variable domain, completed using reference TRBV19 and TRBJ2-2, is DGGITQSPKYLFRKEGQNVTLSCEQNLNHDAMYWYRQDPGQGLRLIYYSQIVNDFQKGDIAEGYSVSREKKESFPLTVTSAQKNPTAFYLCASSIGWPLNTGELFFGEGSRLTVL.

The chain links TRBV5-1 to TRBJ2-3; D unresolved. Per germline, CDR1 SGHRS and CDR2 YFSETQ. This CDR3 is 13 amino acids long. Trimming removed 4 bases at V and 6 bases at J, with 12 bases between. The CDR3 nucleotides read TGCGCCAGCAGCCTTAGTGGGCGCGATACGCAGTATTTT. This gives the protein CASSLSGRDTQYF.

The chain couples TRBV5-6 to TRBJ2-7, with 7 bases that match TRBD1. The length of the CDR3 is 13 residues. Trimming at V came to 1 base and at J to 2 bases, leaving 0 bases not matched to a gene. Germline values: CDR1 SGHDT, CDR2 YYEEEE. CDR3 in DNA: TGTGCCAGCAGCTTGACAGGGGCCTACGAGCAGTACTTC. The encoded protein is CASSLTGAYEQYF.

This chain connects TRBV6-6 to TRBJ1-5; D remains unclear. Germline lookup yields CDR1 MNHNY and CDR2 SVGAGI (reference sequence). The germline V and J ends were trimmed by 5 bases and 5 bases, with 16 bases remaining between them. This CDR3 has 15 amino acids. CDR3 residues: CASSPNQAVHQPQHF. The CDR3 region has the DNA TGTGCCAGCAGTCCCAACCAGGCCGTTCATCAGCCCCAGCATTTT.

This clone occurred once. The chain's CDR3 is CRAYENTEAFF. The CDR3 DNA sequence: TGCAGAGCCTACGAGAACACTGAAGCTTTCTTT. The chain is built from TRBV29-1 and TRBJ1-1; D gene uncertain. The CDR3 has 11 amino acids. From germline, CDR1 is SQVTM and CDR2 ANQGSEA.

The V and J genes are TRBV5-1 and TRBJ2-2; a possible D gene is TRBD1 (6 bases). V was pared by 8 bases and J by 0 bases, with 11 bases between. Germline values: CDR1 SGHRS, CDR2 YFSETQ. CDR3 length: 14 residues. Here the CDR3 reads CASWTATNTGELFF. Here the CDR3 DNA reads TGCGCCAGTTGGACAGCCACGAACACCGGGGAGCTGTTTTTT.

A single count supports this clone. The J gene is TRBJ1-5, the V gene TRBV29-1, with 10 bases lining up with TRBD1. The germline CDR1 and CDR2 sequences are SQVTM and ANQGSEA. The CDR3 sequence is 16 residues long. Germline trimming cut 3 bases from V and 6 bases from J; bases unmatched to any gene: 11. The CDR3 region has the DNA TGCAGCGTTGAGTTCTCAGGGGACAGGGGACGTCAGCCCCAGCATTTT. Its translation is CSVEFSGDRGRQPQHF.

The gene calls are TRBV29-1 and TRBJ2-7, with D possibly matching TRBD2 (6 bases). The CDR3 extends over 12 amino acids. Germline CDR1 is SQVTM and CDR2 is ANQGSEA. Trimming took off 5 bases at V and 1 base at J, with 9 bases between the two ends. CDR3 sequence reads: CSVRRGSYEQYF. The CDR3 DNA follows: TGCAGCGTTAGGAGGGGTTCCTACGAGCAGTACTTC.

V usage is TRBV28 and J usage is TRBJ2-6, with a possible D match to TRBD1 (6 bases). The germline CDR1 and CDR2 sequences are MDHEN and SYDVKM. This CDR3 region has 18 residues. V was pared by 2 bases and J by 0 bases, with 14 bases between. The CDR3 reads CASSLPWTEYSGANVLTF. The CDR3 region has the DNA TGTGCCAGCAGTTTACCCTGGACAGAGTACTCTGGGGCCAACGTCCTGACTTTC.

V and J are TRBV7-9 and TRBJ1-4; 9 positions agree with TRBD1. The V and J ends lost 2 bases and 6 bases, in that order; junction bases with no gene match: 7. The CDR3 runs 16 residues. CDR1 and CDR2 (germline): SEHNR, FQNEAQ (reference sequence). For the CDR3, the DNA is TGTGCCAGCAGCTTATCGGGGGGACAGGGTTATGAAAAACTGTTTTTT. Translated, it gives CASSLSGGQGYEKLFF.

The chain joins TRBV5-8 to TRBJ2-5; 7 positions agree with TRBD1. TRBJ2-7 explains the end of the DNA better; the J call may be wrong. In germline, CDR1 is SGHTS, CDR2 YDEGEE. The CDR3 is made up of 15 amino acids. For the CDR3, the DNA is TGTGCCAGCAGCTCTTTACTCACAGGGGCCTACGAGCAGTACTTC. Translated: CASSSLLTGAYEQYF.